These T cell receptor beta chains were read from a single sample in a study of blood T cell repertoires in COVID-19. The data were produced by immunoSEQ multiplex PCR, yet TCRdb's version contains in-frame clones alone and is incomplete. The sample consists of approximately 160,000 clones, 80% to 85% of them appearing once. Sequenced: peripheral blood. These receptor sequences come from a man aged 18 to 30 with active or convalescent COVID-19. CDR3s include the opening cysteine and the closing phenylalanine or tryptophan. The D gene is left open where the match is weak. The size entry is marked missing in some rows and otherwise reads once, few, many or a size class.

TRBJ2-7,NA,TRBV5-1,TRBD1,TGCGCCAGCAGCTTACCCGGACAGGGAGACTGGTCCTACGAGCAGTACTTC,CASSLPGQGDWSYEQYF
TRBJ1-1,NA,TRBV6-5,TRBD1,TGTGCCAGCTCCTTACAGGGGATCACTGAAGCTTTCTTT,CASSLQGITEAFF
TRBJ2-3,NA,TRBV18,TRBD2,TGTGCCAGCTCACCCACTAGCGGGGGGGCCCACACGCAGTATTTT,CASSPTSGGAHTQYF
TRBJ2-7,NA,TRBV5-6,TRBD2,TGTGCCAGCAGCTTGCTGGGACTAGCCTACGAGCAGTACTTC,CASSLLGLAYEQYF
TRBJ1-1,NA,TRBV5-4,NA,TGTGCCAGCAGCGGGCTAGGGAGAACTGAAGCTTTCTTT,CASSGLGRTEAFF
TRBJ2-1,NA,TRBV11-2,TRBD2,TGTGCCAGCAGCTTAGTCACGGGAGGAGGGGAAGCCTACAATGAGCAGTTCTTC,CASSLVTGGGEAYNEQFF
TRBJ1-5,NA,TRBV18,NA,TGTGCCAGCTCACAACAGGGAAGCAATCAGCCCCAGCATTTT,CASSQQGSNQPQHF
TRBJ2-3,NA,TRBV2,TRBD2,TGTGCCAGCAGTCGTCTACGAAGCGGGAGGGAAGATACGCAGTATTTT,CASSRLRSGREDTQYF
TRBJ1-5,NA,TRBV19,TRBD1,TGTGCCAGTAGTATGCAGACAGGGGGCTTTCAGCCCCAGCATTTT,CASSMQTGGFQPQHF
TRBJ2-3,NA,TRBV7-2,TRBD2,TGTGCCAGCAGCTCGGTACTAGCGGCCCCGACAGATACGCAGTATTTT,CASSSVLAAPTDTQYF
TRBJ2-2,NA,TRBV19,TRBD1,TGTGCTACCGGGACAGTAATCACCGGGGAGCTGTTTTTT,CATGTVITGELFF
TRBJ2-3,once,TRBV7-3,NA,TGTGCCAGCAGTCCCCCGGGGGATACGCAGTATTTT,CASSPPGDTQYF
TRBJ1-6,many,TRBV5-5,NA,TGTGCCAGCAGCTTGGCCACGGGACATAGCTCCTATAATTCACCCCTCCACTTT,CASSLATGHSSYNSPLHF
TRBJ2-5,once,TRBV6-6,NA,TGTGCCAGCAGAGGACAGATCCAAGAGACCCAGTACTTC,CASRGQIQETQYF
TRBJ2-2,NA,TRBV6-5,NA,TGTGCCAGCAGCGCCAGACAGCAGAACACCGGGGAGCTGTTTTTT,CASSARQQNTGELFF
TRBJ1-1,NA,TRBV5-4,TRBD1,TGTGCCAGCAGCCCTATGAATCGGGACAGGGGTACTGAAGCTTTCTTT,CASSPMNRDRGTEAFF
TRBJ2-7,NA,TRBV6-5,TRBD1,TGTGCCAGCAGTTACGACAGGGGGGGCTCCTACGAGCAGTACTTC,CASSYDRGGSYEQYF
TRBJ2-7,NA,TRBV7-9,NA,TGTGCCAGCAGCTTAGGAAACGGGGTTAACGAGCAGTACTTC,CASSLGNGVNEQYF
TRBJ1-1,few,TRBV14,TRBD1,TGTGCCAGCAGCCAAGCCAGGGGGCTGAACACTGAAGCTTTCTTT,CASSQARGLNTEAFF
TRBJ2-4,NA,TRBV6-5,NA,TGTGCCAGCAAACCCTCGGGGACCAAAAACATTCAGTACTTC,CASKPSGTKNIQYF
TRBJ1-3,once,TRBV9,TRBD1,TGTGCCAGCAGCGTAGGGGGGACAGGGAAAAACACCATATATTTT,CASSVGGTGKNTIYF
TRBJ1-2,many,TRBV19,NA,TGTGCCAGTAGTCCCCGGGAACGGGGCTACACCTTC,CASSPRERGYTF
TRBJ2-3,NA,TRBV9,TRBD2,TGTGCCAGCAGCGTGGGGACTAGCGGGGTAGATACGCAGTATTTT,CASSVGTSGVDTQYF
TRBJ1-2,NA,TRBV7-8,NA,TGTGCCAGCAGCTCCCCAGGGAGGGGACGCTATGGCTACACCTTC,CASSSPGRGRYGYTF
TRBJ1-5,NA,TRBV12-5,NA,TGTGCTAGTGGCCCTCAGGGAAGCAATCAGCCCCAGCATTTT,CASGPQGSNQPQHF
TRBJ2-2,NA,TRBV19,TRBD2,TGTGCCAGTAGTAGGGGACTAGCGGGAGTAGGGGAGCTGTTTTTT,CASSRGLAGVGELFF
TRBJ1-4,NA,TRBV27,NA,TGTGCCAGCAGTCCTCCAGGTGGAGGGAAGGAAAAACTGTTTTTT,CASSPPGGGKEKLFF
TRBJ1-1,NA,TRBV6-6,NA,TGTGCCAGCAGTTTAAAAGGGGGGGGCACTGAAGCTTTCTTT,CASSLKGGGTEAFF
TRBJ2-7,NA,TRBV6-5,TRBD1,TGTGCCAGCAGGTCCGGGACAGGGGGCATCGAGCAGTACTTC,CASRSGTGGIEQYF
TRBJ1-2,NA,TRBV4-2,NA,TGTGCCAGCAGCCAAGATTGGGGGGAAGGCTACACCTTC,CASSQDWGEGYTF
TRBJ1-1,NA,TRBV29-1,TRBD1,TGCAGCGGGGACAGGGGGGGCACTGAAGCTTTCTTT,CSGDRGGTEAFF
TRBJ2-2,NA,TRBV18,TRBD1,TGTGCCAGCTCACCACTTGCAGCCGGGACAGGGGCCTCCGGGGAGCTGTTTTTT,CASSPLAAGTGASGELFF
TRBJ2-7,NA,TRBV25-1,TRBD1,TGTGCCAGCAGCCCGGGACAGGGGGGCTACGAGCAGTACTTC,CASSPGQGGYEQYF
TRBJ2-2,few,TRBV11-2,NA,TGTGCCAGCAGCTCGTACAGGTCCGGGGAGCTGTTTTTT,CASSSYRSGELFF
TRBJ2-5,NA,TRBV4-2,NA,TGTGCCAGCAGCCTAGACCGGGAGACCCAGTACTTC,CASSLDRETQYF
TRBJ2-3,once,TRBV5-5,NA,TGTGCCAGCAGACGCTCTCAGCTGACTAGCACAGATACGCAGTATTTT,CASRRSQLTSTDTQYF
TRBJ1-1,NA,TRBV3-1/TRBV3-2,TRBD1,TGTGCCAGCAGCCTCTTCTTGACAGGGGGCACTGAAGCTTTCTTT,CASSLFLTGGTEAFF
TRBJ1-1,NA,TRBV19,TRBD1,TGTGCCAGTAGTGACAGGGGGTTAACTGAAGCTTTCTTT,CASSDRGLTEAFF
TRBJ2-5,NA,TRBV28,NA,TGTGCCAGCAGCTCTCCGGGACTCCGACAAGAGACCCAGTACTTC,CASSSPGLRQETQYF
TRBJ2-2,once,TRBV7-3,NA,TGTGCCAGCAGCTTAAACAGGCTAGGCACCGGGGAGCTGTTTTTT,CASSLNRLGTGELFF
TRBJ2-1,NA,TRBV3-1/TRBV3-2,NA,TGTGCCAGCCGACACGGCGACATCTCCTACAATGAGCAGTTCTTC,CASRHGDISYNEQFF